The next 30 T cell receptor beta chains were all read from a single sample in a study of T-cell reconstitution after alpha-beta-depleted transplantation in children (dated by TCRdb to 2016 to 2018). The library was produced with PCR. Sequencing relied on an Illumina HiSeq 2500. TCR library preparation used molecular barcoding, with unique molecular identifiers applied to normalize quantification of the TCRbeta repertoire. TCRdb's own reprocessing of the public reads used fastp at Q25 and MiXCR and kept productive beta chains. Entries are consolidated by CDR3 protein sequence, retaining the most common genes and DNA. The sample table shows approximately 400,000 distinct CDR3 sequences, and 11% are seen once. Of the sample, 4.5% to 7% is held by the ten largest clones. The sequences come from PBMCs from the stem cell graft donor, collected from the stem cell graft. These receptor sequences come from a human donor who donated a stem cell graft to a child with acute myeloid leukemia.

V is TRBV5-1 and J is TRBJ2-1; TRBD2 is a possible D gene (5 bases). V was cut by 2 bases and J by 9 bases, with 12 bases left in between. The CDR3 has 13 residues. In germline, CDR1 is SGHRS, CDR2 YFSETQ. This CDR3 reads CASSFPGSPEQFF. CDR3 sequence (DNA): TGCGCCAGCAGCTTTCCGGGGTCCCCTGAGCAGTTCTTC.

This clonotype showed up just a few times. An end of the junction differs from the germline gene, which may be a read error. The gene calls are TRBV12-3 or TRBV12-4 and TRBJ1-1, with D perhaps TRBD1 (6 bases). The CDR3 loop spans 16 amino acids. The CDR3 coding sequence is TGTGCCAGCAGATTAGAGGGGGTGAGGGAGAACACTGAAGCTTTCTTT. This gives the protein CASRLEGVRENTEAFF.

The chain is built from TRBV18 and TRBJ2-1; 7 positions match TRBD1. V dropped 2 bases and J dropped 14; count of bases not matched to a gene: 9. CDR1 and CDR2 (germline): KGHSH, LQKENI. The CDR3 is 13 amino acids. CDR3 DNA: TGTGCCAGCTCACCAGACCTCAGGGACAGAAAGTTCTTC. As protein: CASSPDLRDRKFF.

This clonotype was detected a few times. The chain joins TRBV2 to TRBJ2-3; the match to TRBD2 covers 7 bases. With V trimmed by 6 bases and J by 2 bases, 11 bases remained unmatched. CDR3 length: 16 amino acids. Per germline, CDR1 SNHLY and CDR2 FYNNEI. The CDR3 is CASRPTSALNTDTQYF. The CDR3 nucleotides read TGTGCCAGCAGACCCACTAGCGCCCTAAACACAGATACGCAGTATTTT.

This clonotype came up many times. The chain has TRBV5-1 and TRBJ2-3; 9 nucleotides align to TRBD2. The CDR3 totals 14 residues. With V trimmed by 2 bases and J by 7 bases, 5 bases remained unmatched. CDR1 is SGHRS and CDR2 is YFSETQ in the germline V gene. CDR3 DNA: TGCGCCAGCAGCTTCGAGCGGGGGGTTAATACGCAGTATTTT. It specifies CASSFERGVNTQYF.

This sequence joins TRBV19 and TRBJ2-3; TRBD1 matches 10 bases. This CDR3 is 15 amino acids long. The ends lost 10 bases at V and 3 bases at J; junction bases unmatched: 10. Per the germline V gene, CDR1 is LNHDA and CDR2 is SQIVND (reference sequence). CDR3 coding DNA: TGTGCCACAAATGGGTGGACAGGGGGGACAGATACGCAGTATTTT. This codes for CATNGWTGGTDTQYF.

This chain uses TRBV7-2 with TRBJ2-3, with 13 positions matching TRBD2. V gave up 4 bases and J gave up 4 bases; unmatched junction bases: 5. The CDR3 runs 16 residues. Germline-derived CDR1 and CDR2 are SGHTA and FQGNSA. CDR3 protein: CASSSTSGGAPDTQYF. CDR3 nucleotides: TGTGCCAGCAGCTCCACTAGCGGGGGGGCCCCAGATACGCAGTATTTT.

This clonotype was counted only a few times. CDR3 sequence: CAISEMSGDPQYV. In nucleotides, the CDR3 is TGTGCCATCAGTGAAATGAGTGGGGACCCGCAGTACGTC. The chain links TRBV10-3 to TRBJ2-7, with D perhaps TRBD1 or TRBD2 (5 bases each). CDR1 is ENHRY, CDR2 SYGVKD, per germline. The ends were cut back, 3 bases at V and 9 bases at J, with 15 bases in the middle. The CDR3 consists of 13 residues.

This clonotype has a handful of counts. V is TRBV15 and J is TRBJ2-1; no firm D call. This CDR3 comprises 14 residues. Germline assignment: CDR1 LNHNV and CDR2 YYDKDF (reference sequence). Trimming cost V 3 bases and J 1 base, with 7 bases left between them. CDR3 DNA: TGTGCCACCAGCAGTGTCCTGTCCTACAATGAGCAGTTCTTC. Translated: CATSSVLSYNEQFF.

The chain combines TRBV2 with TRBJ1-5, with a possible D match to TRBD1 (6 bases). The germline gives CDR1 SNHLY, CDR2 FYNNEI. Trimming removed 5 bases from V and 4 bases from J, with 12 bases in between. This CDR3 has 14 amino acids. In nucleotides, the CDR3 is TGTGCCAGCAGTTCTGGACAGAGAAATCAGCCCCAGCATTTT. Its protein product is CASSSGQRNQPQHF.

This clonotype was detected many times. This chain joins TRBV28 and TRBJ2-4, with TRBD1 matching over 8 bases. With 3 bases clipped from V and 11 bases from J, the junction kept 9 bases outside the gene matches. The germline gives CDR1 MDHEN, CDR2 SYDVKM. CDR3 length: 14 residues. The CDR3: CASSFGDRPIVQYF. DNA of the CDR3: TGTGCCAGCAGTTTTGGGGACAGGCCCATCGTTCAGTACTTC.

The chain couples TRBV5-1 to TRBJ2-1; maybe TRBD2 (7 bases). Deletions cut 4 bases from V and 0 bases from J, with 17 bases between. Germline values: CDR1 SGHRS, CDR2 YFSETQ. This CDR3 comprises 17 residues. CDR3 protein: CASSTVAGAISYNEQFF. The CDR3 DNA reads as TGCGCCAGCAGCACCGTGGCGGGGGCGATCTCCTACAATGAGCAGTTCTTC.

This clonotype has more than one count but fewer than ten. The chain links TRBV7-2 to TRBJ2-2; D possibly corresponds to TRBD1 (7 bases). Germline CDR1 reads SGHTA; CDR2 reads FQGNSA. V lost 5 bases and J 3 bases, leaving 16 bases between the germline ends. The CDR3 has 16 amino acids. The CDR3: CASSRTGEVYTGELFF. Written as DNA, the CDR3 is TGTGCCAGCAGCCGAACAGGGGAGGTTTACACCGGGGAGCTGTTTTTT. Full variable domain (outside the CDR3, taken from reference TRBV7-2 and TRBJ2-2): GAGVSQSPSNKVTEKGKDVELRCDPISGHTALYWYRQSLGQGLEFLIYFQGNSAPDKSGLPSDRFSAERTGGSVSTLTIQRTQQEDSAVYLCASSRTGEVYTGELFFGEGSRLTVL.

This clonotype was detected many times. The chain is built from TRBV5-6 and TRBJ2-7; D is unresolved. The CDR3 contains 11 residues. Trimming left V 3 bases short and J 0 bases short, with 1 base between. Germline CDR1 reads SGHDT; CDR2 reads YYEEEE. CDR3 in DNA: TGTGCCAGCAGCTCCTCCTACGAGCAGTACGTC. It specifies CASSSSYEQYV.

Notes on this clonotype: At one of its ends the junction is not consistent with the germline gene, which may arise from a read error. This chain connects TRBV29-1 to TRBJ2-5; 9 nucleotides line up with TRBD1. This CDR3 is built from 13 residues. Germline CDR1 reads SQVTM; CDR2 reads ANQGSEA. The CDR3 nucleotides read TGCAGCGTGGAAGGACAGGGGCAGGCGACCCAGTACTTC. Amino acid sequence: CSVEGQGQATQYF.

This chain links TRBV15 with TRBJ2-5, with a weak D call TRBD1 (6 bases). Germline V CDR1 and CDR2: LNHNV, YYDKDF (reference sequence). This CDR3 has 13 residues. V gave up 5 bases and J gave up 7 bases, with 14 bases separating them. This CDR3 reads CATSPGVRVTQYF. Written as DNA, the CDR3 is TGTGCCACCAGCCCAGGGGTTAGGGTGACCCAGTACTTC. Full variable domain (remainder filled in from reference TRBV15 and TRBJ2-5): DAMVIQNPRYQVTQFGKPVTLSCSQTLNHNVMYWYQQKSSQAPKLLFHYYDKDFNNEADTPDNFQSRRPNTSFCFLDIRSPGLGDTAMYLCATSPGVRVTQYFGPGTRLLVL.

Many counts were recorded for this clonotype. This sequence joins TRBV5-1 and TRBJ2-5; 8 nucleotides agree with TRBD1. Germline V gives CDR1 SGHRS, CDR2 YFSETQ. The V gene end was trimmed by 4 bases and the J gene end by 1 base; junction bases not matched to a gene: 0. This CDR3 has 13 amino acids. The CDR3 sequence is CASSTGGQETQYF. In nucleotides, the CDR3 is TGCGCCAGCAGCACAGGGGGCCAAGAGACCCAGTACTTC.

The chain employs TRBV29-1 and TRBJ1-1; D call uncertain. CDR3 length: 10 residues. V was shortened by 4 bases and J by 7 bases, with 7 bases between the two germline ends. Germline V lookup: CDR1 SQVTM, CDR2 ANQGSEA. The CDR3 sequence: CSVVRVEAFF. The CDR3 bases are TGCAGCGTTGTTCGAGTTGAAGCTTTCTTT.

The genes are TRBV18 and TRBJ1-4; D remains unclear. Looked up from germline, CDR1 is KGHSH and CDR2 is LQKENI. Trimming left V 3 bases short and J 0 bases short, with 5 bases between. The CDR3 sequence is 14 residues long. The CDR3 DNA follows: TGTGCCAGCTCACCGACCGCAACTAATGAAAAACTGTTTTTT. Its protein is CASSPTATNEKLFF.

This clonotype turned up a few times. The CDR3 bases are TGTGCCAGCAGCGGCAGGACAGGGAACGGGGCCAACGTCCTGACTTTC. This codes for CASSGRTGNGANVLTF. The gene calls are TRBV7-6 and TRBJ2-6; the match to TRBD1 covers 8 bases. The CDR3 has 16 amino acids. The V gene's germline CDR1 is SGHVS and CDR2 FNYEAQ. The J segment lost 4 bases and the V segment lost 5 bases, leaving 7 bases of the junction unmatched.

This clonotype occurred a few times. J is TRBJ2-7 and V is TRBV29-1, with D tentatively TRBD2 (5 bases). V lost 4 bases and J 7 bases, leaving 11 bases between the germline ends. The CDR3 consists of 11 residues. Germline V gives CDR1 SQVTM, CDR2 ANQGSEA. The chain's CDR3 is CSVVGRREQYF. DNA for the CDR3: TGCAGCGTTGTCGGCAGGAGGGAGCAGTACTTC.

The V and J genes are TRBV5-1 and TRBJ1-4; 7 positions agree with TRBD1. The CDR3 contains 14 residues. J was trimmed by 8 bases and V by 4 bases; bases with no gene match: 8. Germline lookup yields CDR1 SGHRS and CDR2 YFSETQ. The CDR3 DNA reads as TGCGCCAGCAGCCTAGGACAGGCAAAGGAAAAACTGTTTTTT. This sequence encodes CASSLGQAKEKLFF.

This chain joins TRBV4-1 and TRBJ2-7; D is unclear. V lost 0 bases to trimming and J lost 2 bases, with 11 bases between them. Germline values: CDR1 MGHRA, CDR2 YSYEKL. The CDR3 consists of 15 residues. CDR3 DNA sequence: TGCGCCAGCAGCCAAGAAGACGCACCAGCCTACGAGCAGTACGTC. It is translated as CASSQEDAPAYEQYV.

This clonotype showed up just a few times. The chain employs TRBV9 and TRBJ2-7; D ambiguous. CDR3 length: 13 amino acids. Trimming cost V 0 bases and J 6 bases, with 10 bases left between them. Germline-derived CDR1 and CDR2 are SGDLS and YYNGEE. CDR3 in amino acids: CASSVASASEQYF. The CDR3 DNA reads as TGTGCCAGCAGCGTAGCGAGCGCTTCCGAGCAGTACTTC.

The V gene is TRBV18, the J gene TRBJ2-1; D may match TRBD1 or TRBD2 (5 bases each). Germline V gene data show CDR1 as KGHSH and CDR2 as LQKENI. This CDR3 is 13 amino acids long. V shed 4 bases and J shed 6 bases, with 10 bases lying between them. CDR3 residues: CASSLGTFNEQFF. CDR3 coding DNA: TGTGCCAGCTCACTGGGGACGTTCAATGAGCAGTTCTTC.

This clonotype was seen a handful of times. The V call is TRBV9, the J call TRBJ1-2, with a weak D call TRBD1 (6 bases). The CDR3 covers 13 residues. Deletions cut 0 bases from V and 7 bases from J, with 10 bases between. Germline values: CDR1 SGDLS, CDR2 YYNGEE. The CDR3, as DNA: TGTGCCAGCAGCGTAGCGGGGGCGCTTGGCTACACCTTC. It translates to CASSVAGALGYTF.

The V call is TRBV12-3 or TRBV12-4, the J call TRBJ2-2, with D tentatively TRBD1 (6 bases). The CDR3 length is 15 residues. V lost 3 bases, J lost 5 bases, and 13 bases lay in between. The CDR3 loop is CASSLASGETGELFF. Written as DNA, the CDR3 is TGTGCCAGCAGTTTGGCTTCAGGGGAAACCGGGGAGCTGTTTTTT.

The chain recombines TRBV7-9 with TRBJ1-2; 7 bases line up with TRBD1. The CDR3 is 16 amino acids. V shed 5 bases and J 3 bases; nucleotides not matched to a gene: 12. Germline assignment: CDR1 SEHNR and CDR2 FQNEAQ (reference sequence). The CDR3 loop reads CASSIGGGRGDYGYTF. The CDR3 DNA reads as TGTGCCAGCAGCATAGGGGGGGGCAGGGGGGACTATGGCTACACCTTC.

The chain uses TRBV11-2 and TRBJ2-1; D not certain. This CDR3 has 12 residues. Germline V lookup: CDR1 SGHAT, CDR2 FQNNGV. V lost 0 bases and J lost 11, with 8 bases in between. CDR3: CASSLDRPKQFF. The CDR3 DNA follows: TGTGCCAGCAGCTTAGATAGACCTAAGCAGTTCTTC.

This clonotype showed up just a few times. V and J are TRBV10-2 and TRBJ1-2; TRBD1 is a possible D gene (6 bases). Trimming stripped 2 bases from V and 3 bases from J, with 10 bases between. CDR1 and CDR2 from the germline V gene are WSHSY and SAAADI. The CDR3 spans 14 residues. The CDR3 nucleotides read TGCGCCAGCAGTGAGCGGGGGGCGTACTATGGCTACACCTTC. Its translation is CASSERGAYYGYTF.